This T cell receptor beta chain was captured by sequencing in a study of shared clonotypes between healthy human individuals. Study overall: Researchers drew samples from a couple of women and three men aged 18 to 49.

This CDR3 contains 15 residues. Per the germline V gene, CDR1 is ENHRY and CDR2 is SYGVKD. With 4 bases clipped from V and 1 base from J, the junction kept 3 bases outside the gene matches. The study separated CD4+ cells into CD45RA+ naive and CD45RA-negative memory subsets. Per the authors' pipeline: There were no quality scores in the junction-only immunoSEQ sequences, so filtering differed. Only in-frame clones appear in the TCRdb table, and some are missing; sequencing was by immunoSEQ multiplex PCR. The DNA was the basis for D and trimming; V, J and clone size are from that table. Here the sample spans about 1.1 million clones, about 80% being singletons.

J is TRBJ2-3 and V is TRBV10-3; 9 bases agree with TRBD1. The sample consisted of memory CD4+ T cells from PBMCs. Subset reported: CD45RA-negative fraction. The sequence was obtained from a man between 18 and 29 years old in good health. Some clones in this sample may be carry-over from other donors' samples. The DNA for the CDR3 is TGTGCCATCAGTGGGGACAGGGCAGGCACAGATACGCAGTATTTT. This codes for CAISGDRAGTDTQYF.